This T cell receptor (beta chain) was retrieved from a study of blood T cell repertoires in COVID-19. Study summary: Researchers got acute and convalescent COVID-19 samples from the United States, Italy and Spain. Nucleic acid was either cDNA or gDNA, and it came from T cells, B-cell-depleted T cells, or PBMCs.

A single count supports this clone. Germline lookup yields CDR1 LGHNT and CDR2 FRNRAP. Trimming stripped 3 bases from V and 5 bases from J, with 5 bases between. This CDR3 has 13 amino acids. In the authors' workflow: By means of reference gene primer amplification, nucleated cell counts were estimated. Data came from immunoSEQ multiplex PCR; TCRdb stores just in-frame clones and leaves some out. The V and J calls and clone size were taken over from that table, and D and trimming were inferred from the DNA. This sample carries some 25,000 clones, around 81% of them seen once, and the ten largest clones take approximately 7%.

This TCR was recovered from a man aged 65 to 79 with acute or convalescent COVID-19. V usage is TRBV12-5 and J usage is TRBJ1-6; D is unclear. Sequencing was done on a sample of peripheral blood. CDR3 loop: CASGLQNNSPLHF. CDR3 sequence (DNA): TGTGCTAGTGGTTTACAGAATAATTCACCCCTCCACTTT. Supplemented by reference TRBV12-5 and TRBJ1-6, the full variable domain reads DARVTQTPRHKVTEMGQEVTMRCQPILGHNTVFWYRQTMMQGLELLAYFRNRAPLDDSGMPKDRFSAEMPDATLATLKIQPSEPRDSAVYFCASGLQNNSPLHFGNGTRLTVT.